This TCR beta chain derives from a study of blood T cell repertoires in COVID-19. This CDR3 region has 10 residues. The germline gives CDR1 MNHEY, CDR2 SMNVEV (reference sequence). Trimming took off 7 bases at V and 13 bases at J, with 13 bases between the two ends. The repertoire was sequenced with immunoSEQ multiplex PCR; TCRdb's copy has only in-frame clones and lacks some. The profile shows more than 95,000 clones, 90% of them singletons. The clonotype originates from a human donor with active COVID-19. The donor label of this sample is uncertain. Sequenced input: peripheral blood. V usage is TRBV27 and J usage is TRBJ2-5, with TRBD2 as a possible D gene (6 bases). Here the CDR3 reads CASTLRERYF. The CDR3 DNA follows: TGTGCCAGCACTCTCCGGGAGAGGTACTTC.